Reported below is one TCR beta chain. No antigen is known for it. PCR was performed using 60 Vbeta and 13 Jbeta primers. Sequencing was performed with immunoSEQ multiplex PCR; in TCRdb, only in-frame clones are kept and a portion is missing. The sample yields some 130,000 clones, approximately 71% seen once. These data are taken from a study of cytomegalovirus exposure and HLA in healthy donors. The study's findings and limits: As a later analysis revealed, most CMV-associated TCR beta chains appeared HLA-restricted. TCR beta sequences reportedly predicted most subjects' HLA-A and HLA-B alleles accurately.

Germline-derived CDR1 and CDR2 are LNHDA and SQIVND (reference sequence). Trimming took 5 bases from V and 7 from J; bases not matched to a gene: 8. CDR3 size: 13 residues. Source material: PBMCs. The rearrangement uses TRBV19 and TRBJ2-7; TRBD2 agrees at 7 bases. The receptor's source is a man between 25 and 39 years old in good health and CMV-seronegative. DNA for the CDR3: TGTGCCAGTAGTCCCCGGCGGGAGTGGGAGCAGTACTTC. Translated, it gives CASSPRREWEQYF.